This entry is about one TCR beta chain. CDR1 is SQVTM, CDR2 ANQGSEA, per germline. This CDR3 contains 16 residues. The V gene end was trimmed by 2 bases and the J gene end by 2 bases; junction bases not matched to a gene: 8. This table comes from immunoSEQ multiplex PCR, and its TCRdb copy is limited to in-frame clones, with some not included. The table records about 92,000 clones, around 82% of them present only once. The entry originates in a study of control samples from healthy donors and cancer patients. Sequenced input: blood. The clonotype comes from a woman aged 55-69 years in good health. The gene calls are TRBV29-1 and TRBJ2-3, with TRBD2 identical over 9 bases. The CDR3 DNA sequence: TGCAGCGTTGAAAGGCTAGCGGGGACTTTCACAGATACGCAGTATTTT. This gives the protein CSVERLAGTFTDTQYF.